The next 2 T cell receptor beta chains were all read from a single sample in a study of T cells expressing NK-cell markers. TCRdb reprocessed the 5' RACE reads and reports one entry per CDR3 protein, with no DNA. Seen in this sample are roughly 380,000 distinct CDR3 sequences; the ten most common clones hold under 6.5%. The sample was blood T cells: a sorted CD56 or NKG2C T cell subset, CD4+ or CD8+ T cells, or bulk PBMC T cells (not recorded which). These receptors originate from a man aged 18-70 years in good health.

The rearrangement links TRBV7-8 to TRBJ2-1; checking the TCRdb D call of TRBD2 is not possible without DNA. The CDR3 length is 16 residues. CDR1 is SGHVS, CDR2 FQNEAQ, per germline. CDR3 loop: CASSLKGGGARDEQFF.

CDR3 sequence: CASSPRDGTYEQYF. The rearrangement joins TRBV7-3 to TRBJ2-7; there is no DNA to check the TCRdb D call of TRBD1. CDR1 is SGHTA and CDR2 is FQGTGA in the germline V gene. This CDR3 spans 14 amino acids.